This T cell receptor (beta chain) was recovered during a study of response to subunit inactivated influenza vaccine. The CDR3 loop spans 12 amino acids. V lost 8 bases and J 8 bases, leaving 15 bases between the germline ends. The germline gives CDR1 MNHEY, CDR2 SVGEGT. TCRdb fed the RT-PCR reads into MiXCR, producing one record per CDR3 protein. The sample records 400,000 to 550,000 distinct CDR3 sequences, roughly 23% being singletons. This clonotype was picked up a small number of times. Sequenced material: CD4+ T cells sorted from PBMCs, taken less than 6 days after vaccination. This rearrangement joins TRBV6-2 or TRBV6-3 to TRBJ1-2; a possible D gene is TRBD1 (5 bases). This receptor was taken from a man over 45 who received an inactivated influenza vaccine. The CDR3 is CASAIRAGGYTF. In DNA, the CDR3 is TGTGCCAGCGCGATCAGGGCTGGAGGCTACACCTTC.